The text below deals with one T cell receptor (beta chain). What antigen it recognizes has not been identified. One base away there is no much larger clone; base qualities are not given. This specimen belongs to a study of T cell responses to AZD1222 COVID-19 vaccine (TCRdb year 2021). Describing the broader study: AZD1222 recipients given second doses at about 4 weeks or at about 12 weeks were pooled, since spike-specific TCR depth and breadth were not found to differ between the two schedules. TCR sequencing was performed for fewer than 250 trial participants, of whom around 200 were given two doses of AZD1222 and 26 were given two doses of MenACWY control vaccine. Trial participants were enrolled by age into subgroups of 18-55, 56-69 and 70-plus years, and around 150, 29 and 61 TCR-sequenced participants, respectively, were included in these subgroups.

Including the terminal cysteine and phenylalanine, the CDR3 comprises 14 residues. Only CDR3 DNA remains: 42 bases, in frame from the first base. CDR1 MGHDK and CDR2 SYGVNS were looked up in the germline V gene. For this chain, trimming is 5 bases at the V end and 3 bases at the J end, and the number of junction bases without a gene match is 2. The time point tag for this specimen amounts to: baseline before first vaccination. Vaccinee samples came from UK trials COV001 and COV002, including a single-blind randomized controlled phase 2/3 trial of AZD1222 (ChAdOx1 nCoV-19) in healthy adults. Trial participant PBMC samples were collected at day 0 and day 28 after the second dose for TCRbeta chain sequencing. What the research found in general, with its limitations: Reportedly, close to half of the unique spike-specific TCRs recognized epitopes lying outside the regions that are mutated in the B.1.351 and B.1.1.7 variants. Spike-specific TCR breadth and depth rose significantly after two AZD1222 doses compared with day 0 and with MenACWY recipients. The 56-69-year group was small, and its depth increase did not reach significance, likely because of low power. No day 14 peak-response samples were available, so repertoires were characterized only after the peak T cell response. Conclusions about previously exposed vaccinees are limited, since just five or six AZD1222 recipients were seropositive for SARS-CoV-2 at baseline. Vaccine-associated CD4 TCRs spanned the whole spike protein, with dominant responses in regions 160-218 and 743-854. Most participants were white British and females outnumbered males, and the authors suggested that clonal diversity may have been underestimated.

The CDR3 regions of human TCRbeta chains were subjected to immunosequencing. In the source study's methods: TCRs in the repertoires were matched against a reference library of SARS-CoV-2-specific TCRs that had been generated with the MIRA antigen-specificity platform. Breadth was defined as the fraction of unique TCRs that were SARS-CoV-2-associated, and depth was defined as the fraction of total T cells that were SARS-CoV-2-associated. Using the MIRA data, each spike-specific TCR was assigned both to the spike region to which the TCR was reactive and to a CD4 or CD8 class. Log10-transformed breadth and depth values were compared by one-way ANOVA with Sidak's multiple comparisons tests. TCRdb holds this immuneACCESS table with in-frame rearrangements only. Some clones are missing; in checked studies, unresolved V genes explain under half, and the rest has no known cause. That table furnishes V, J and clone size, whereas the DNA furnished D and trimming. The sample table contains approximately 140,000 clones; only one count was recorded for about 91% of them. The ten largest account for approximately 16% of the sample.

This receptor was obtained from an adult in good health. Specimen: peripheral blood, collected on day 0 of AZD1222 vaccination. Here the chain combines TRBV25-1 and TRBJ2-2, with 8 junctional bases fitting TRBD1. The CDR3 loop reads CASSWTGYTGELFF. The sequenced DNA: TGTGCCAGCAGTTGGACAGGGTACACCGGGGAGCTGTTTTTT.